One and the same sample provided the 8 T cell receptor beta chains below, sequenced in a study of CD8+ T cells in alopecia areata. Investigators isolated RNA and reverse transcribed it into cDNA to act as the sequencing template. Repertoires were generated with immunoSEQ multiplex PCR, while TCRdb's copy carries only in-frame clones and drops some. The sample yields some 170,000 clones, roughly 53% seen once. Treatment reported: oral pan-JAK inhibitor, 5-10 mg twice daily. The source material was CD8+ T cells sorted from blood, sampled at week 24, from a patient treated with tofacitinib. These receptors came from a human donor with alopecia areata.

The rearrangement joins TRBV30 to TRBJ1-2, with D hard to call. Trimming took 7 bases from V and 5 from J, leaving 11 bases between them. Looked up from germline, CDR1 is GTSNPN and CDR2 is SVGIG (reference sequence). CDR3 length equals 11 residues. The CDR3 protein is CASDIQYGYTF. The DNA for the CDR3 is TGTGCCTCAGATATACAGTATGGCTACACCTTC.

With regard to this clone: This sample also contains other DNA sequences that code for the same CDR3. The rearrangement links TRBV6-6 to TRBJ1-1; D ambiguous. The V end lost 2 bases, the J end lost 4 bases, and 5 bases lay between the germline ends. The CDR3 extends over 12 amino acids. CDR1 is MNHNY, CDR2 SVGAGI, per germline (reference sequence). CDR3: CASSYRVTEAFF. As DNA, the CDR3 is TGTGCCAGCAGTTACAGGGTCACTGAAGCTTTCTTT.

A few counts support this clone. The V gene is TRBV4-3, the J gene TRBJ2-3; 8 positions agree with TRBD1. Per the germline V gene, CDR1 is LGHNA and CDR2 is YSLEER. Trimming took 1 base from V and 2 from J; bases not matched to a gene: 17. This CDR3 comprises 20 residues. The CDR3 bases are TGCGCCAGCAGCCAAGTCGGAGGCCTTCCACAGGGGGAAATCACAGATACGCAGTATTTT. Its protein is CASSQVGGLPQGEITDTQYF.

CDR3 sequence reads: CASSVWDNGYTF. CDR3 DNA sequence: TGTGCCAGCAGTGTCTGGGACAATGGCTACACCTTC. The rearrangement joins TRBV25-1 to TRBJ1-2, with TRBD1 as a possible D gene (6 bases). Germline V CDR1 and CDR2: MGHDK, SYGVNS. The CDR3 consists of 12 residues. V lost 4 bases to trimming and J lost 6 bases, with 9 bases between them.

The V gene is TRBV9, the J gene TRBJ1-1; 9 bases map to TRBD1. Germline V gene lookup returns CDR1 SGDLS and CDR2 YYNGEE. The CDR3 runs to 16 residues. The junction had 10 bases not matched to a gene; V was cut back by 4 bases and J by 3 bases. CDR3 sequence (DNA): TGTGCCAGCAGCTCCCTTACAGGGGGCCAGGACACTGAAGCTTTCTTT. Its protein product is CASSSLTGGQDTEAFF. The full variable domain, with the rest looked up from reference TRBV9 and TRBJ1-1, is DSGVTQTPKHLITATGQRVTLRCSPRSGDLSVYWYQQSLDQGLQFLIQYYNGEERAKGNILERFSAQQFPDLHSELNLSSLELGDSALYFCASSSLTGGQDTEAFFGQGTRLTVV.

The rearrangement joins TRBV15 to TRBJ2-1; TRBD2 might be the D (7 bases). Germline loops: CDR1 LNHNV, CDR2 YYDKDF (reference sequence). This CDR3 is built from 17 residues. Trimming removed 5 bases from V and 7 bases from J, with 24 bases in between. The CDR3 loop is CATSGLRGLTVGNEQFF. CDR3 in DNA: TGTGCCACCAGCGGTTTGCGGGGGCTAACCGTGGGGAATGAGCAGTTCTTC.

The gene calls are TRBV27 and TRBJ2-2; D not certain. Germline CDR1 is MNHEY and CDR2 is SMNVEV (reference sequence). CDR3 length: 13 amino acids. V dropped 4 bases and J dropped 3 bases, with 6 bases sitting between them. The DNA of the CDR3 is TGTGCCAGCAGTTACCTTTACACCGGGGAGCTGTTTTTT. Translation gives CASSYLYTGELFF.

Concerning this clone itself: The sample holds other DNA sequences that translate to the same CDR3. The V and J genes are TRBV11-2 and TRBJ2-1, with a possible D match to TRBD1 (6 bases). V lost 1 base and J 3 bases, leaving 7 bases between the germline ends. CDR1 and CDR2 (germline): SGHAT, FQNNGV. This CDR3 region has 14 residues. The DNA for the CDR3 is TGTGCCAGCAGCTTAGGAGGGGGCTACAATGAGCAGTTCTTC. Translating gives CASSLGGGYNEQFF.